This entry describes one T cell receptor (beta chain). Its antigen is still unknown. The use of a sample-barcoded 5' primer and a J-beta primer mix characterized a second PCR of about 7 to 12 cycles. Each CDR3 protein is one row after TCRdb ran MiXCR on the 5' RACE reads. This table has 540,000 or so distinct CDR3 sequences, 27% appearing once. These data belong to a study of blood T cells in healthy people across ages. The CDR3 loop spans 13 amino acids. V was cut by 4 bases and J by 2 bases, with 12 bases left in between. Looked up from germline, CDR1 is DFQATT and CDR2 is SNEGSKA (reference sequence). Points from the study as a whole: Reliance upon unsorted PBMCs precluded definitive naive versus antigen-experienced comparison.

Donor samples were obtained from healthy Caucasian individuals from Russia, aged 6 to 90. Whenever a sample was processed, at least 6 million PBMCs were isolated. The V call is TRBV20-1, the J call TRBJ2-7; D is uncertain. The sample was blood. This TCR came from a woman in her sixties or seventies in good health. In nucleotides, the CDR3 is TGCAGTGCTATAGAGACTTTAGCCTACGAGCAGTACTTC. Its protein is CSAIETLAYEQYF.